These T cell receptor beta chains were read from a single sample in a study of T cell responses to AZD1222 COVID-19 vaccine. The data were produced by immunoSEQ multiplex PCR, yet TCRdb's version contains in-frame clones alone and is incomplete. The repertoire holds about 87,000 clones, with 85% to 90% as singletons. The sample consisted of peripheral blood, taken on day 0 of AZD1222 vaccination. These receptors were obtained from an adult in good health. Each CDR3 is given with its conserved first and last residue. D genes are given only for firm matches. Clone size is not always given. Where it is, it says once, few, many or a class for expanded clones.

cdr3_aa cdr3_nt j_call v_call d_call clone_size
CSVEDQGWDTEAFF TGCAGCGTTGAAGATCAGGGATGGGACACTGAAGCTTTCTTT TRBJ1-1 TRBV29-1 . .
CASSEGTRTLQYF TGTGCCAGCAGCGAAGGGACACGAACACTACAGTATTTT TRBJ2-3 TRBV6-1 . .
CASRLGQSNYGYTF TGTGCCAGTCGCCTTGGACAGTCTAACTATGGCTACACCTTC TRBJ1-2 TRBV19 . .
CASSSLAGAYNEQFF TGTGCCAGCAGCTCTCTAGCGGGAGCATACAATGAGCAGTTCTTC TRBJ2-1 TRBV11-3 TRBD2 .
CASSEWGGTHPNQPQHF TGTGCCAGCAGCGAGTGGGGAGGGACACACCCGAATCAGCCCCAGCATTTT TRBJ1-5 TRBV7-9 . few
CATHRGRYNEQFF TGTGCCACCCACAGGGGTCGCTACAATGAGCAGTTCTTC TRBJ2-1 TRBV6-5 TRBD1 .
CASGSKPTSGLPNEKLFF TGTGCTAGTGGTTCAAAACCCACGTCGGGGCTCCCTAATGAAAAACTGTTTTTT TRBJ1-4 TRBV12-5 . .
CATSRGGLAVYNEQFF TGTGCCACCAGCAGAGGAGGACTAGCGGTCTACAATGAGCAGTTCTTC TRBJ2-1 TRBV15 TRBD2 .
CASSESGRGMDNTIYF TGCGCCAGCAGTGAGTCAGGCAGGGGGATGGACAACACCATATATTTT TRBJ1-3 TRBV10-2 TRBD1 .
CASSPGGSYEQYF TGTGCCTCCTCTCCCGGAGGCTCCTACGAGCAGTACTTC TRBJ2-7 TRBV30 . .
CASSFAGAIETQYF TGTGCCAGTAGTTTTGCGGGAGCTATAGAGACCCAGTACTTC TRBJ2-5 TRBV19 TRBD2 .
CASSVGQGFSPLHF TGTGCCAGCAGTGTAGGACAGGGGTTCTCACCCCTCCACTTT TRBJ1-6 TRBV7-2 TRBD1 .
CASSTGGAFGYTF TGTGCCAGCTCAACAGGGGGCGCTTTTGGCTACACCTTC TRBJ1-2 TRBV18 TRBD1 .
CASSQVLGRTGELFF TGTGCCAGCAGCCAAGTACTAGGTCGCACCGGGGAGCTGTTTTTT TRBJ2-2 TRBV3-1/TRBV3-2 . .
CASSDLEGTYEQYF TGCGCCAGCAGTGATCTCGAGGGTACTTACGAGCAGTACTTC TRBJ2-7 TRBV10-2 . .
CASSQDWQRDGYTF TGTGCCAGCAGCCAAGATTGGCAACGGGATGGCTACACCTTC TRBJ1-2 TRBV3-1/TRBV3-2 . .
CASSVSGTGFTEAFF TGTGCCAGCAGCGTTTCCGGGACAGGGTTCACTGAAGCTTTCTTT TRBJ1-1 TRBV9 TRBD1 .
CSVDLSGRAPSEQYF TGCAGCGTTGACCTTAGCGGGAGGGCCCCATCCGAGCAGTACTTC TRBJ2-7 TRBV29-1 TRBD2 .
CASSLARQAGTEAFF TGTGCCAGCAGCTTAGCGAGGCAGGCGGGCACTGAAGCTTTCTTT TRBJ1-1 TRBV7-6 . .
CASSLIVGTGKETQYF TGTGCCAGCAGTTTAATAGTAGGGACAGGGAAAGAGACCCAGTACTTC TRBJ2-5 TRBV27 TRBD1 .
CASKSSGAQETQYF TGTGCCAGCAAATCTAGCGGAGCTCAAGAGACCCAGTACTTC TRBJ2-5 TRBV3-1/TRBV3-2 TRBD2 .
CASSQGRGHSYNEQFF TGCGCCAGCAGCCAAGGACGAGGACATAGCTACAATGAGCAGTTCTTC TRBJ2-1 TRBV4-1 . .
CASSPSRTSGSYEQYF TGTGCCAGTAGTCCAAGCCGGACTAGCGGGAGCTACGAGCAGTACTTC TRBJ2-7 TRBV19 TRBD2 .
CAWSMGGSYGYTF TGTGCCTGGAGTATGGGGGGATCCTATGGCTACACCTTC TRBJ1-2 TRBV30 . once
CASSVGPSGTHYEQYF TGTGCCAGCAGCGTAGGGCCTAGCGGGACACACTACGAGCAGTACTTC TRBJ2-7 TRBV9 TRBD2 few
CASSRSNSPLHF TGTGCCAGCAGTCGTTCGAATTCACCCCTCCACTTT TRBJ1-6 TRBV27 . .
CASSRSGIWTGELFF TGCGCCAGCAGCCGGTCAGGGATTTGGACCGGGGAGCTGTTTTTT TRBJ2-2 TRBV4-1 . .
CASSLDTVTEAFF TGTGCCAGCAGCTTAGACACGGTCACTGAAGCTTTCTTT TRBJ1-1 TRBV6-4 . .
CSVDPQIEAFF TGCAGCGTTGATCCACAGATTGAAGCTTTCTTT TRBJ1-1 TRBV29-1 . once
CASSRRDRDTEAFF TGTGCCAGCAGTCGCCGGGACAGGGACACTGAAGCTTTCTTT TRBJ1-1 TRBV28 TRBD1 .
CASGLNWGRESYEQYF TGTGCTAGTGGTTTGAATTGGGGCAGGGAGTCCTACGAGCAGTACTTC TRBJ2-7 TRBV12-5 . .
CASTKHGGREDEAFF TGTGCCAGCACGAAACACGGGGGGAGAGAAGATGAAGCTTTCTTT TRBJ1-1 TRBV7-2 . .
CSASAALYEQYF TGCAGTGCTAGTGCAGCTCTCTACGAGCAGTACTTC TRBJ2-7 TRBV20-1 . few
CATSDPAQGPDTQYF TGTGCCACCAGTGACCCGGCCCAGGGGCCAGATACGCAGTATTTT TRBJ2-3 TRBV24-1 . .
CAWKKGQGLRDTIYF TGTGCCTGGAAGAAGGGACAGGGGTTACGGGACACCATATATTTT TRBJ1-3 TRBV30 TRBD1 .
CSAGQGNTEAFF TGCAGCGCGGGACAGGGGAACACTGAAGCTTTCTTT TRBJ1-1 TRBV29-1 TRBD1 .
CSVEPGQGVNTGELFF TGCAGCGTAGAACCGGGACAGGGAGTAAATACCGGGGAGCTGTTTTTT TRBJ2-2 TRBV29-1 TRBD1 .
CASSVDGQGETQYF TGTGCCAGCAGCGTCGACGGACAGGGGGAGACCCAGTACTTC TRBJ2-5 TRBV9 TRBD1 .
CASSQGPTYEQYF TGTGCCAGCAGCCAAGGGCCCACCTACGAGCAGTACTTC TRBJ2-7 TRBV3-1/TRBV3-2 . .
CASRSGLAGDSEQFF TGTGCCAGCAGATCAGGACTAGCGGGAGATAGTGAGCAGTTCTTC TRBJ2-1 TRBV6-6 TRBD2 .
CATRHYREMDEKLFF TGTGCCACCAGGCATTACAGGGAGATGGATGAAAAACTGTTTTTT TRBJ1-4 TRBV15 . .
CASSPSGSGQVNQPQHF TGTGCCAGCAGTCCCTCCGGTAGTGGGCAAGTCAATCAGCCCCAGCATTTT TRBJ1-5 TRBV27 . .
CASSSYSGRASNEQFF TGTGCCAGCAGTTCCTATAGCGGGAGGGCCTCCAATGAGCAGTTCTTC TRBJ2-1 TRBV28 TRBD2 .
CASSLGQSNYGYTF TGTGCCAGCAGCTTAGGACAGAGTAACTATGGCTACACCTTC TRBJ1-2 TRBV7-2 . .
CASSLAPRGGNEQFF TGCGCCAGCAGCTTGGCCCCGAGGGGTGGTAATGAGCAGTTCTTC TRBJ2-1 TRBV5-1 . .
CAWSRWTGNGELFF TGTGCCTGGAGCCGTTGGACAGGGAACGGGGAGCTGTTTTTT TRBJ2-2 TRBV30 TRBD1 .
CASSSTGGAGGETQYF TGTGCCAGCAGTTCAACAGGGGGCGCAGGTGGAGAGACCCAGTACTTC TRBJ2-5 TRBV28 TRBD1 .
CASSPGMGGADGQPQHF TGTGCCAGCAGCCCGGGGATGGGGGGGGCGGACGGTCAGCCCCAGCATTTT TRBJ1-5 TRBV5-8 . .
CASSQDPIAGETQYF TGTGCCAGCAGCCAAGATCCAATTGCCGGAGAGACCCAGTACTTC TRBJ2-5 TRBV3-1/TRBV3-2 . .
CSVGGRTSVSSYEQYF TGCAGCGTTGGGGGTCGGACTTCGGTTAGCTCCTACGAGCAGTACTTC TRBJ2-7 TRBV29-1 . .
CASSFFRDQPQHF TGTGCCAGCAGTTTTTTCAGGGATCAGCCCCAGCATTTT TRBJ1-5 TRBV28 . few